These 25 T cell receptor beta chains were sequenced from one sample in a study of cytomegalovirus exposure and HLA in healthy donors (TCRdb year 2017). The library was built by means of the immunoSEQ multiplex PCR assay. The multiplex PCR relied on a mix of 60 forward primers for TCR Vbeta segments and 13 reverse primers for TCR Jbeta segments. TCRdb mirrors the immuneACCESS table, restricted to in-frame sequences. Some clones are absent from its copies; in checked studies, under half trace to an unresolved V gene, and the reason for the others is unknown. In all, the sample holds 85,000 to 130,000 clones, and approximately 80% of those were seen once. The top ten hold about 1.6% of the sample. Material for sequencing was PBMCs. The origin of the receptors is a man in his fifties or sixties in good health and CMV-seronegative.

This clone was detected once. J is TRBJ2-3 and V is TRBV7-2; D is unresolved. Germline CDR1 and CDR2: SGHTA and FQGNSA. Trimming cost V 3 bases and J 0 bases, with 7 bases left between them. There are 14 residues in the CDR3. The CDR3 DNA sequence: TGTGCCAGCAGCTTTAGATCTAGCACAGATACGCAGTATTTT. It translates to CASSFRSSTDTQYF.

J is TRBJ2-2 and V is TRBV29-1; 9 bases line up with TRBD1. This CDR3 comprises 16 residues. The germline V gene encodes CDR1 SQVTM and CDR2 ANQGSEA. V was clipped by 0 bases and J by 3 bases; unmatched bases: 5. The CDR3 nucleotides are TGCAGCGTTGAAGAGCCGACAGGGGGTGACACCGGGGAGCTGTTTTTT. Protein: CSVEEPTGGDTGELFF.

The V gene is TRBV5-1, the J gene TRBJ1-4, with D unresolved. V lost 5 bases to trimming and J lost 4 bases, with 12 bases between them. The CDR3 sequence is 14 residues long. Germline CDR1 SGHRS, CDR2 YFSETQ. This CDR3 is CASRQTGDNEKLFF. The CDR3 DNA reads as TGCGCCAGCAGGCAAACCGGTGATAATGAAAAACTGTTTTTT.

The chain recombines TRBV5-6 with TRBJ2-2, with 8 nucleotides matching TRBD2. The V gene end was trimmed by 4 bases and the J gene end by 7 bases; junction bases not matched to a gene: 6. Per germline, CDR1 SGHDT and CDR2 YYEEEE. There are 14 residues in the CDR3. CDR3 region: CASSLLAGFGELFF. The CDR3 region has the DNA TGTGCCAGCAGCCTATTAGCGGGGTTCGGGGAGCTGTTTTTT.

This clone was counted once. The V gene is TRBV19, the J gene TRBJ2-5; TRBD2 matches 13 bases. V lost 7 bases to trimming and J lost 5 bases; unmatched junction nucleotides: 22. The germline V gene has CDR1 LNHDA and CDR2 SQIVND (reference sequence). This CDR3 has 20 residues. The CDR3 region is CASTAKPPGLAGATGETQYF. CDR3 nucleotide sequence: TGTGCCAGTACCGCGAAACCACCCGGACTAGCGGGGGCTACCGGGGAGACCCAGTACTTC.

The V gene is TRBV18, the J gene TRBJ2-5; the D is unclear. The CDR3 is 15 residues long. Germline V CDR1 and CDR2: KGHSH, LQKENI. Deletions cut 3 bases from V and 1 base from J, with 12 bases between. This CDR3 is CASSPPLTAQETQYF. CDR3 coding DNA: TGTGCCAGCTCACCTCCACTCACAGCCCAAGAGACCCAGTACTTC. Variable domain in full (rest from reference TRBV18 and TRBJ2-5): NAGVMQNPRHLVRRRGQEARLRCSPMKGHSHVYWYRQLPEEGLKFMVYLQKENIIDESGMPKERFSAEFPKEGPSILRIQQVVRGDSAAYFCASSPPLTAQETQYFGPGTRLLVL.

Only a few counts were recorded for this clone. This chain uses TRBV10-1 with TRBJ1-6; tentatively, D is TRBD1 (6 bases). Trimming took off 2 bases at V and 12 bases at J, with 11 bases between the two ends. CDR1 and CDR2 (germline): WNHNN, SYGVQD (reference sequence). This CDR3 contains 13 residues. The CDR3 region is CASSETDSQPLHF. The CDR3 DNA is TGCGCCAGCAGTGAGACGGACAGCCAACCCCTCCACTTT.

In DNA form, the CDR3 reads TGTGCCAGCAGCTTAATGACTAGCGGGGGGGCGAGGAACGAGCAGTACTTC. This translates into CASSLMTSGGARNEQYF. V is TRBV13 and J is TRBJ2-7, with 14 bases fitting TRBD2. This CDR3 has 17 amino acids. The V gene end was trimmed by 2 bases and the J gene end by 5 bases; junction bases not matched to a gene: 8. Germline values: CDR1 PRHDT, CDR2 FYEKMQ (reference sequence).

The genes are TRBV21-1 and TRBJ1-3; TRBD1, the D gene given by the table, was not confirmed from the DNA. TRBV21-1 is a documented pseudogene. This CDR3 comprises 15 residues. The CDR3, as DNA: TGTGCCAGCCCCAATGAGGACAGGGCTGGAAACACCATATATTTT. It is translated as CASPNEDRAGNTIYF.

The chain has TRBV9 and TRBJ2-2; 11 nucleotides match TRBD2. Trimming took 4 bases from V and 7 from J; bases not matched to a gene: 9. The CDR3 runs 16 residues. The germline gives CDR1 SGDLS, CDR2 YYNGEE. The CDR3 DNA sequence: TGTGCCAGCAGCCCCCGGGGTAGCGGGGGGGACGGGGAGCTGTTTTTT. Its translation: CASSPRGSGGDGELFF.

J is TRBJ1-1 and V is TRBV7-2; 7 nucleotides line up with TRBD1. The CDR3 is made up of 15 amino acids. Germline V CDR1 and CDR2: SGHTA, FQGNSA. V was clipped by 6 bases and J by 1 base; unmatched bases: 8. CDR3 sequence: CASRYRDRPNTEAFF. The CDR3 region has the DNA TGTGCCAGCAGGTACCGGGACAGACCGAACACTGAAGCTTTCTTT.

The chain couples TRBV12-5 to TRBJ2-1; D gene unclear. CDR1 is LGHNT and CDR2 is FRNRAP in the germline V gene. The CDR3 is made up of 13 amino acids. The CDR3 nucleotides are TGTGCCCCAAACCGCGACGGGTACAATGAGCAGTTCTTC. This translates into CAPNRDGYNEQFF.

V usage is TRBV4-1 and J usage is TRBJ1-1; D gene ambiguous. CDR1 is MGHRA, CDR2 YSYEKL, per germline. Trimming pared 4 bases from V and 3 bases from J, leaving 12 bases between. This CDR3 contains 14 residues. The CDR3 bases are TGCGCCAGCAGCCGGGGAGAGATGGACACTGAAGCTTTCTTT. It yields the protein CASSRGEMDTEAFF.

The chain joins TRBV5-1 to TRBJ2-5; D possibly corresponds to TRBD2 (5 bases). Germline CDR1 and CDR2: SGHRS and YFSETQ. There are 15 residues in the CDR3. V lost 1 base and J 5 bases, leaving 15 bases between the germline ends. This CDR3 is CASSLSPAGLETQYF. The CDR3 nucleotides read TGCGCCAGCAGCTTGTCTCCTGCAGGACTGGAGACCCAGTACTTC.

The V call is TRBV2, the J call TRBJ2-2; a weak D match, TRBD2 (6 bases). Germline CDR1 and CDR2: SNHLY and FYNNEI. This CDR3 has 15 amino acids. V was trimmed by 2 bases and J by 6 bases, leaving 13 bases between them. CDR3 region: CASSEWMGGAGELFF. In nucleotides, the CDR3 is TGTGCCAGCAGTGAATGGATGGGGGGAGCCGGGGAGCTGTTTTTT.

V usage is TRBV11-1 and J usage is TRBJ2-1; 7 bases map to TRBD1. This CDR3 has 14 amino acids. Germline V CDR1 and CDR2: SGHAT, FQDESV (reference sequence). The V and J ends lost 5 bases and 2 bases, in that order; junction bases with no gene match: 3. The CDR3, as DNA: TGTGCCAGCAGCCGGGACAGCACCTACAATGAGCAGTTCTTC. The encoded protein is CASSRDSTYNEQFF.

This clone has only a few counts. V usage is TRBV27 and J usage is TRBJ1-2; tentatively, D is TRBD1 (6 bases). The CDR3 has 15 residues. In germline, CDR1 is MNHEY, CDR2 SMNVEV (reference sequence). V lost 6 bases and J lost 3, with 17 bases in between. CDR3 sequence (DNA): TGTGCCAGCAGCCCAGACAGGTCCAGGGACTATGGCTACACCTTC. Its translation: CASSPDRSRDYGYTF.

The genes are TRBV5-4 and TRBJ2-3, with D perhaps matching TRBD2 (5 bases). CDR1 SGHNT and CDR2 YYREEE come from the germline V gene (reference sequence). The CDR3 has 17 amino acids. The ends were cut back, 3 bases at V and 5 bases at J, with 22 bases in the middle. The CDR3 reads CASSSSIARVGEDTQYF. In DNA form, the CDR3 reads TGTGCCAGCAGCTCATCTATAGCGAGGGTTGGGGAAGATACGCAGTATTTT.

There are a few counts of this clone. The V gene is TRBV30, the J gene TRBJ1-6; 7 bases map to TRBD1. The germline gives CDR1 GTSNPN, CDR2 SVGIG (reference sequence). The ends lost 2 bases at V and 15 bases at J; junction bases unmatched: 10. The CDR3 runs to 13 residues. The chain's CDR3 is CAWSLGQESHLHF. In DNA form, the CDR3 reads TGTGCCTGGAGTCTCGGACAGGAATCCCACCTCCACTTT. The full variable domain, with the rest looked up from reference TRBV30 and TRBJ1-6, is SQTIHQWPATLVQPVGSPLSLECTVEGTSNPNLYWYRQAAGRGLQLLFYSVGIGQISSEVPQNLSASRPQDRQFILSSKKLLLSDSGFYLCAWSLGQESHLHFGNGTRLTVT.

This clone showed up just a few times. The chain uses TRBV6-1 and TRBJ2-4; D is uncertain. V was trimmed by 6 bases and J by 0 bases, leaving 6 bases between them. The CDR3 length is 13 residues. Germline CDR1 reads MNHNS; CDR2 reads SASEGT. DNA for the CDR3: TGTGCCAGCAGCTCCCGAGCCAAAAACATTCAGTACTTC. Translation: CASSSRAKNIQYF.

This chain connects TRBV6-5 to TRBJ2-7; D unresolved. CDR3 length: 14 residues. In germline, CDR1 is MNHEY, CDR2 SVGAGI. V lost 6 bases, J lost 0 bases, and 12 bases lay in between. The CDR3 region has the DNA TGTGCCAGCAGCCCTAGGCGAAGCTCCTACGAGCAGTACGTC. As protein: CASSPRRSSYEQYV.

This clone was found once. The sample has other DNA sequences that encode this CDR3 too. The chain recombines TRBV6-5 with TRBJ1-2; tentative D call: TRBD1 (6 bases). This CDR3 spans 15 amino acids. Trimming cost V 5 bases and J 2 bases, with 15 bases left between them. The germline CDR1 and CDR2 sequences are MNHEY and SVGAGI. The CDR3 DNA reads as TGTGCCAGCAGTGTTGCCGGAACAGGGAACTATGGCTACACCTTC. This encodes CASSVAGTGNYGYTF.

This clone has a handful of counts. V is TRBV10-3 and J is TRBJ2-2; weak D call: TRBD1 (6 bases). V shed 4 bases and J shed 0 bases, with 12 bases lying between them. CDR1 and CDR2 from the germline V gene are ENHRY and SYGVKD. This CDR3 is 16 amino acids long. The CDR3 region is CAISGDRNPNTGELFF. The DNA of the CDR3 is TGTGCCATCAGTGGCGACAGGAACCCGAACACCGGGGAGCTGTTTTTT.

The rearrangement joins TRBV2 to TRBJ2-5; D perhaps matches TRBD1 (6 bases). The CDR3 totals 13 residues. Between the trimmed V and J ends, which lost 5 bases and 3 bases, there was a span of 10 bases. CDR1 and CDR2 (germline): SNHLY, FYNNEI. The CDR3, as DNA: TGTGCCAGCAGTCCCGGACAGAAAGAGACCCAGTACTTC. This codes for CASSPGQKETQYF.

The chain uses TRBV2 and TRBJ1-2; D possibly corresponds to TRBD1 (6 bases). V was shortened by 4 bases and J by 1 base, with 7 bases between the two germline ends. CDR1 and CDR2 from the germline V gene are SNHLY and FYNNEI. This CDR3 has 13 amino acids. CDR3 in DNA: TGTGCCAGCAGTGTACAGGGTAACTATGGCTACACCTTC. It codes for CASSVQGNYGYTF.